This T cell receptor beta chain was retrieved from a study of tumor-infiltrating lymphocytes in primary liver carcinoma. Study-level information: Patients comprised men and women whose ages fell between 30 and 69 years. Study findings and constraints: The overlap of tumor-adjacent and tumor-blood pairs was smaller than that of tumor region pairs. Tumor tissue displayed a significantly greater top-250-clone fraction than blood (p = 0.039).

From unsorted bulk tissue weighing about 18-30 mg, DNA and RNA were co-extracted. Through surgical resection, the patients' primary liver carcinoma was treated. The germline gives CDR1 MNHEY, CDR2 SVGAGI. The CDR3 is 11 residues long, ends included. With regard to this clonotype: Antigen specificity is unknown. The final CDR3 position lacks the conserved phenylalanine or tryptophan, pointing to a likely read error. The DNA is left out, because the CDR3 cannot be placed on it with certainty; the CDR3 is given as TCRdb lists it.

Total RNA (roughly 540 ng) served as template for TCR beta cDNA synthesis primed by a constant-region primer. Sequencing libraries for TCR beta derived from three nested multiplex PCR rounds that used slightly modified ARM-PCR. TRBV1-TRBV30 forward primers paired with a C-beta reverse primer were used in the first two PCR rounds, which ran approximately 10 cycles each. Using its own MiXCR run on the multiplex PCR reads, TCRdb lists one record per CDR3 protein. The sample shows tens of thousands of distinct CDR3 sequences, about three quarters of them seen only once. The chain joins TRBV6-5 to TRBJ2-7. The sequenced sample consisted of liver tumor tissue from sampling region 5. Subset noted: tumor region T5, tumor centre. This clonotype was sampled from a man in his forties with primary liver carcinoma and hepatitis B virus infection. CDR3 protein: CASKVDYERYL.